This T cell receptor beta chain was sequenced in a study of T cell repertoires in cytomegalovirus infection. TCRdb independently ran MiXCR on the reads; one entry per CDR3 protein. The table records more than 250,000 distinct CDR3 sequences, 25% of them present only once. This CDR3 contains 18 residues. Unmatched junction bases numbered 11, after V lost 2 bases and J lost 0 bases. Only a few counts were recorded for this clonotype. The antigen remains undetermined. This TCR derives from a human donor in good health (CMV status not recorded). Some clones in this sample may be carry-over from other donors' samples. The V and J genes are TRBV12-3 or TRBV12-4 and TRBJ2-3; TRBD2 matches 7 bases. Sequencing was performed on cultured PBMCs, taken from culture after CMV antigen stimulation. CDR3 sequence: CASSLLLSGAGSTDTQYF. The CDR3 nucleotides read TGTGCCAGCAGTTTATTGTTGAGCGGGGCTGGAAGCACAGATACGCAGTATTTT.